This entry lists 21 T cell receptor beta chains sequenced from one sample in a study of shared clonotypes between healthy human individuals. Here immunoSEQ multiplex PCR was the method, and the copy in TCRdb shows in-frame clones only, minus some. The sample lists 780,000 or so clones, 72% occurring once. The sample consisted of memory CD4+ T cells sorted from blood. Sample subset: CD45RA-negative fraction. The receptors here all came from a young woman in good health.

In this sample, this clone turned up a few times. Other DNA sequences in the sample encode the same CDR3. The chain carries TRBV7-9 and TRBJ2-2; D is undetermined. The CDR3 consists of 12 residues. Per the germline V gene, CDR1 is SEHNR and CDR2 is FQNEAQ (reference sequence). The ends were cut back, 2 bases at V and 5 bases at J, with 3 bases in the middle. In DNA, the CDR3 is TGTGCCAGCAGCTTAACTACCGGGGAGCTGTTTTTT. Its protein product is CASSLTTGELFF.

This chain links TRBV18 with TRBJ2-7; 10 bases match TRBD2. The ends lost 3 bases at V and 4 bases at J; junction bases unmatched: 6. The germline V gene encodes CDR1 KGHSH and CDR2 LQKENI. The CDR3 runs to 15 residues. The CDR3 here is CASSPKASGSYEQYF. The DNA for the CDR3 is TGTGCCAGCTCACCGAAGGCTAGCGGGAGTTACGAGCAGTACTTC.

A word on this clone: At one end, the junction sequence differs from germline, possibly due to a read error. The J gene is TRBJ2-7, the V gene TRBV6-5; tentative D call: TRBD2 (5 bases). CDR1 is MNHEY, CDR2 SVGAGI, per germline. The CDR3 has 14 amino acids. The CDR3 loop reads CAISAGRITYEQYF. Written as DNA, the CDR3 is TGTGCCATCAGTGCGGGTCGAATTACCTACGAGCAGTACTTC.

In DNA, the CDR3 is TGTGCCAGCAGCCCATGGCGATCGCCGGACGGGGAGCTGTTTTTT. This gives the protein CASSPWRSPDGELFF. The V and J genes are TRBV4-2 and TRBJ2-2; D not certain. V gave up 4 bases and J gave up 7 bases, with 16 bases separating them. This CDR3 comprises 15 residues. Germline CDR1 LGHNA, CDR2 YNFKEQ.

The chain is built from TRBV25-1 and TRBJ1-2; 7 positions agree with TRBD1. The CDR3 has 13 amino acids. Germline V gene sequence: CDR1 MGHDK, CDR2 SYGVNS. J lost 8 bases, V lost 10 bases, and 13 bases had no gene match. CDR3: CATYGRQGAGYTF. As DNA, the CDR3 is TGTGCCACCTACGGACGACAGGGAGCGGGCTACACCTTC.

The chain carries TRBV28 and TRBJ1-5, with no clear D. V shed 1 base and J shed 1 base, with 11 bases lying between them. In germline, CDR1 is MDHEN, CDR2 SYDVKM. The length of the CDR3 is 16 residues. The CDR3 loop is CASSLYLGGSNQPQHF. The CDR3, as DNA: TGTGCCAGCAGTTTATACTTGGGTGGGAGCAATCAGCCCCAGCATTTT.

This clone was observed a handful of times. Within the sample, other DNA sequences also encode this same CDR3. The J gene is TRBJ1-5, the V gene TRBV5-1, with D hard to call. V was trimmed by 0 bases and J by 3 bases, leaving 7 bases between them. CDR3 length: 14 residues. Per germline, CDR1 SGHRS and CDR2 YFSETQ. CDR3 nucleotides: TGCGCCAGCAGCTTGGGGGGAAACAATCAGCCCCAGCATTTT. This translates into CASSLGGNNQPQHF.

CDR3 DNA: TGTGCCAGCAGCGAGACCCACATGAACACTGAAGCTTTCTTT. This gives the protein CASSETHMNTEAFF. This chain joins TRBV2 and TRBJ1-1, with D unresolved. This CDR3 region has 14 residues. In germline, CDR1 is SNHLY, CDR2 FYNNEI. V lost 6 bases to trimming and J lost 0 bases, with 11 bases between them.

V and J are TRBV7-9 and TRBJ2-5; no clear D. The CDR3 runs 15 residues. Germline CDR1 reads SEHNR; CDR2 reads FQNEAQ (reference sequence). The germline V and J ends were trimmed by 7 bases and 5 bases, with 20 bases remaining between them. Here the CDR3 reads CASTPYRTPPETQYF. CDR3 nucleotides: TGTGCCAGCACCCCTTACAGAACTCCTCCGGAGACCCAGTACTTC.

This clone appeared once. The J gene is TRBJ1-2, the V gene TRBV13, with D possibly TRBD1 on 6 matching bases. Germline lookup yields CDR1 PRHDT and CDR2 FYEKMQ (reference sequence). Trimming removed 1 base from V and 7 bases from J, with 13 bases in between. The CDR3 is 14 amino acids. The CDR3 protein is CASSLARGAGGYTF. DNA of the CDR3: TGTGCCAGCAGCTTAGCTCGGGGGGCGGGTGGCTACACCTTC.

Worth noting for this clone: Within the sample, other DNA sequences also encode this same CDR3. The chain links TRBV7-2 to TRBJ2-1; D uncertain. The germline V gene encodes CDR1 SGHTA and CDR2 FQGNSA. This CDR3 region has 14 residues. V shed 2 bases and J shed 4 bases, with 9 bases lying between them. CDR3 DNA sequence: TGTGCCAGCAGCTTAAGTAGTGTGTACAATGAGCAGTTCTTC. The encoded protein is CASSLSSVYNEQFF.

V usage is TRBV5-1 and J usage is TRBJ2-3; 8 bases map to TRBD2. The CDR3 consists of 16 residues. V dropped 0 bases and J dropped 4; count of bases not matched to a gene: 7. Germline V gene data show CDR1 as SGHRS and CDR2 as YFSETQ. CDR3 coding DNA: TGCGCCAGCAGCTTGGGACTAGCGCCCGAGGCAGATACGCAGTATTTT. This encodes CASSLGLAPEADTQYF. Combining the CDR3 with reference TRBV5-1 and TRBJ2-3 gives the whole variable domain KAGVTQTPRYLIKTRGQQVTLSCSPISGHRSVSWYQQTPGQGLQFLFEYFSETQRNKGNFPGRFSGRQFSNSRSEMNVSTLELGDSALYLCASSLGLAPEADTQYFGPGTRLTVL.

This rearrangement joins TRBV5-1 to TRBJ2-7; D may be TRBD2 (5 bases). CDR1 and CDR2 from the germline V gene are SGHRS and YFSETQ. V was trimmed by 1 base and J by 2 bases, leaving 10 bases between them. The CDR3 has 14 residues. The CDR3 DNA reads TGCGCCAGCAGCTTGAATACGGGGACCTACGAGCAGTACTTC. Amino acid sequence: CASSLNTGTYEQYF.

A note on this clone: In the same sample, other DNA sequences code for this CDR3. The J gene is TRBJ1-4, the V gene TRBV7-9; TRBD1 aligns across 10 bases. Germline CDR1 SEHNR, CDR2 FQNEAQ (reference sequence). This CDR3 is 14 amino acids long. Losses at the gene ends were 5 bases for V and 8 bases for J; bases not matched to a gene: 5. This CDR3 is CASSLGQGNEKLFF. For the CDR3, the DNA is TGTGCCAGCAGCCTGGGACAGGGGAACGAAAAACTGTTTTTT.

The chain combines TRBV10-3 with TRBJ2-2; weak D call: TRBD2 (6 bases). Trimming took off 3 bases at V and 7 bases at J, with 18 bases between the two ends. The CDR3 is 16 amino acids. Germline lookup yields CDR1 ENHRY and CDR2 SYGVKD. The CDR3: CAISDRLPKGGGELFF. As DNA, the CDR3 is TGTGCCATCAGTGACCGACTCCCCAAGGGAGGCGGGGAGCTGTTTTTT.

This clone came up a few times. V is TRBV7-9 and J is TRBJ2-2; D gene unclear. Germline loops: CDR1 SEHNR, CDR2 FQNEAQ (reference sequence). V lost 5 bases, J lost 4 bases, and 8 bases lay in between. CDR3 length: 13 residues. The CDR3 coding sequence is TGTGCCAGCAGCCCGGACCCCACCGGGGAGCTGTTTTTT. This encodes CASSPDPTGELFF.

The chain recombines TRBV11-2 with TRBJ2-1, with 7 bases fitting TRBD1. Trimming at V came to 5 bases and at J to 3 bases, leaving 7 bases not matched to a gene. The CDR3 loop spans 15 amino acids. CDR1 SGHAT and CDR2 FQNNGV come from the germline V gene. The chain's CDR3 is CASSLGQRLYNEQFF. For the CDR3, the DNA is TGTGCCAGCAGCCTGGGACAGAGGCTCTACAATGAGCAGTTCTTC.

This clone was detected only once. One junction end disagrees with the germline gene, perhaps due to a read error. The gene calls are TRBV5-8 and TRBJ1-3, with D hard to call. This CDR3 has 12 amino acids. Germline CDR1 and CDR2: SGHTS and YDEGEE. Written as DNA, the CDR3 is TGTGCCAGCAGCTCTAGGGTCGCTACCATGTATTTT. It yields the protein CASSSRVATMYF.

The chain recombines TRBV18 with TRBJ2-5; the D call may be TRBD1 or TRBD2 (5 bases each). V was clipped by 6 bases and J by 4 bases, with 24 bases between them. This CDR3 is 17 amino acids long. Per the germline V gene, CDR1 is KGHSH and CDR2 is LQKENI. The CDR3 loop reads CASSHNRDQPITETQYF. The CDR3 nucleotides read TGTGCCAGCTCGCACAACCGGGACCAACCTATCACAGAGACCCAGTACTTC.

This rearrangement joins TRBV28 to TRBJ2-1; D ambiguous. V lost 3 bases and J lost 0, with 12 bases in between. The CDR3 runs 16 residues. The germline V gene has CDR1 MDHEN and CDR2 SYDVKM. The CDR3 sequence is CASSFGRISSYNEQFF. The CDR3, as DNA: TGTGCCAGCAGTTTTGGCCGAATAAGCTCCTACAATGAGCAGTTCTTC.

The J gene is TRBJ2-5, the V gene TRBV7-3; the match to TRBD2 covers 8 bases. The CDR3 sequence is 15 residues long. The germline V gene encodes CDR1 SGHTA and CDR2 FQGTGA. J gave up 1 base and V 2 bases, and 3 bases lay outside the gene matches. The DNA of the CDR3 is TGTGCCAGCAGCTTAGTAGCGGGACTCCAAGAGACCCAGTACTTC. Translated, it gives CASSLVAGLQETQYF.